The 7 T cell receptor beta chains presented below share a single source sample, sequenced in a study of cytomegalovirus exposure and HLA in healthy donors. Amplification used 60 Vbeta primers and 13 Jbeta primers. Clones were read by immunoSEQ multiplex PCR, and TCRdb kept only the in-frame ones, dropping some. The sample includes 100,000 or so clones, approximately 81% of them seen just once. Material for sequencing was PBMCs. These receptors originate from a female donor in good health and CMV-seropositive.

About this clone: The junction departs from the called germline gene at one end, perhaps through a read error. The chain combines TRBV7-9 with TRBJ1-2; TRBD1 is a possible D gene (5 bases). Germline loops: CDR1 SEHNR, CDR2 FQNEAQ (reference sequence). The CDR3 contains 15 residues. CDR3 coding DNA: TGTTCCAGCAGCGCCGACAGTTTAGCTAACTATGGCTACACCTTC. As protein: CSSSADSLANYGYTF.

Only one count was recorded for this clone. The CDR3 sequence: CASSPDRGRGYTF. CDR3 nucleotide sequence: TGTGCCAGCAGCCCGGACAGGGGAAGAGGCTACACCTTC. The J gene is TRBJ1-2, the V gene TRBV11-2; 9 nucleotides match TRBD1. Germline values: CDR1 SGHAT, CDR2 FQNNGV. The CDR3 covers 13 residues. The junction had 6 bases not matched to a gene; V was cut back by 5 bases and J by 8 bases.

This clone has just a few counts. The chain has TRBV25-1 and TRBJ2-6, with no clear D. The CDR3 covers 14 residues. Germline V gives CDR1 MGHDK, CDR2 SYGVNS. V gave up 3 bases and J gave up 0 bases, with 3 bases separating them. CDR3 nucleotide sequence: TGTGCCAGCAGTGACAGCTCTGGGGCCAACGTCCTGACTTTC. Protein product: CASSDSSGANVLTF.

The chain combines TRBV9 with TRBJ2-5; 11 bases match TRBD2. This CDR3 has 15 amino acids. The V segment lost 3 bases and the J segment 5 bases; nucleotides outside the gene matches: 6. From germline, CDR1 is SGDLS and CDR2 YYNGEE. CDR3 in amino acids: CASSGLAGGRETQYF. CDR3 coding DNA: TGTGCCAGCAGCGGCCTAGCGGGGGGTCGGGAGACCCAGTACTTC.

The sample holds a few counts of this clone. This rearrangement joins TRBV7-2 to TRBJ1-2, with D uncertain. The V gene's germline CDR1 is SGHTA and CDR2 FQGNSA. V was shortened by 2 bases and J by 4 bases, with 17 bases between the two germline ends. The CDR3 covers 16 residues. CDR3 loop: CASSLWAAASSYGYTF. The CDR3, as DNA: TGTGCCAGCAGCTTATGGGCAGCGGCCTCGTCCTATGGCTACACCTTC.

This chain joins TRBV5-6 and TRBJ1-2, with 7 positions matching TRBD1. This CDR3 spans 15 amino acids. Germline CDR1 reads SGHDT; CDR2 reads YYEEEE. With 1 base clipped from V and 7 bases from J, the junction kept 10 bases outside the gene matches. The CDR3 nucleotides read TGTGCCAGCAGCTTGAGAGGGGGCAGGGCAAGTGGCTACACCTTC. This gives the protein CASSLRGGRASGYTF.

In this sample, this clone turned up once. The chain couples TRBV27 to TRBJ2-7; TRBD1 agrees at 7 bases. CDR1 is MNHEY, CDR2 SMNVEV, per germline (reference sequence). The CDR3 runs to 14 residues. V lost 6 bases, J lost 2 bases, and 7 bases stayed unmatched. DNA for the CDR3: TGTGCCAGCAGCTCGGACAGGTTCCCCTACGAGCAGTACTTC. This encodes CASSSDRFPYEQYF.